A selection of T cell receptor beta chains follows, all from one sample in a study of post-analysis software for immune sequencing data. MiXCR, applied by TCRdb to the PCR reads, yields one record per CDR3 protein. The repertoire includes about 810,000 distinct CDR3 sequences, roughly half of them detected once, and under 6% sits in the top ten. Sequenced material: blood. The receptors were sampled from a girl between 5 and 17 years old with multiple sclerosis. Both conserved end residues are trimmed from each CDR3. Fields, in order: CDR3 length, V gene, CDR3 protein.

len: 13
v_gene: TRBV28
CDR3aa: ASRGPGQLYNEQF

len: 11
v_gene: TRBV18
CDR3aa: ASSGLSPYEQY

len: 13
v_gene: TRBV2
CDR3aa: ASSEDSGNYNEQF

len: 17
v_gene: TRBV4-1
CDR3aa: ASSQDNGLAGAIQETQY

len: 13
v_gene: TRBV14
CDR3aa: ASSQVGGPYNEQF

len: 14
v_gene: TRBV20-1
CDR3aa: SARDLAGYPYNEQF

len: 11
v_gene: TRBV12-5
CDR3aa: ASGPGGGYEQY

len: 11
v_gene: TRBV12-3/TRBV12-4
CDR3aa: ASSEGGFRGYT

len: 12
v_gene: TRBV20-1
CDR3aa: SGTSGPTYNEQF

len: 13
v_gene: TRBV10-3
CDR3aa: AIKDKRGTTDTQY

len: 11
v_gene: TRBV5-6
CDR3aa: ASIFSRVNEQF

len: 10
v_gene: TRBV5-6
CDR3aa: ASSLSIGELF

len: 12
v_gene: TRBV6-1
CDR3aa: ASSEYGPTYEQY

len: 12
v_gene: TRBV11-1
CDR3aa: ASSISEISYEQY

len: 15
v_gene: TRBV5-1
CDR3aa: ASSPLGLAGGQETQY

len: 12
v_gene: TRBV7-3
CDR3aa: ASSRNYSSDTQY

len: 11
v_gene: TRBV29-1
CDR3aa: SVSRGGNYGYT

len: 13
v_gene: TRBV5-1
CDR3aa: ASSSGQALQETQY

len: 12
v_gene: TRBV3-1
CDR3aa: ASSQDVGVETQY

len: 15
v_gene: TRBV4-1
CDR3aa: ASSLDGSSGRSYEQY

len: 13
v_gene: TRBV6-6
CDR3aa: ASSYSERGVYEQY

len: 12
v_gene: TRBV20-1
CDR3aa: SAKAAPSYNEQF

len: 14
v_gene: TRBV6-5
CDR3aa: ASSYTQHNSYNEQF